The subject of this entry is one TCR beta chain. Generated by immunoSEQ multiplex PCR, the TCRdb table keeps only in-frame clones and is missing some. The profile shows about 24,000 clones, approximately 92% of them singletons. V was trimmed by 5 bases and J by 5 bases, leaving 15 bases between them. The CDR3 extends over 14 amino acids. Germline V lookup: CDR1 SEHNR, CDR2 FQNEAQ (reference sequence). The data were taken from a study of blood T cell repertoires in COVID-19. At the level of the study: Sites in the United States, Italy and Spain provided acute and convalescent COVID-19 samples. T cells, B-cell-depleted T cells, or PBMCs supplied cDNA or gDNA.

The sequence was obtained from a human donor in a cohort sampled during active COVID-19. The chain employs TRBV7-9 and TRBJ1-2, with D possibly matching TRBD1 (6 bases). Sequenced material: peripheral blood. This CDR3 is CASSVLDRPYGYTF. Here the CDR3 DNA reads TGTGCCAGCAGCGTCCTGGACAGACCTTATGGCTACACCTTC. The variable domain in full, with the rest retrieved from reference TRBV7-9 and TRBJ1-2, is DTGVSQNPRHKITKRGQNVTFRCDPISEHNRLYWYRQTLGQGPEFLTYFQNEAQLEKSRLLSDRFSAERPKGSFSTLEIQRTEQGDSAMYLCASSVLDRPYGYTFGSGTRLTVV.